The next 10 T cell receptor beta chains were all read from a single sample in a study of T cells in Graves' hyperthyroidism and ophthalmopathy. From RNA transcripts, TCR beta CDR3 regions were amplified. The HTBI primer set drove a first-round RT-PCR of the TCR CDR3. TCRdb re-derived calls from the multiplex PCR reads in MiXCR, one entry per CDR3 protein. The sample comprises under 650,000 distinct CDR3 sequences, roughly 17% of which are singletons, and less than 4.5% rests with the top ten. Sequenced material: blood. These receptors were collected from a young woman with Graves' hyperthyroidism.

The rearrangement uses TRBV7-6 and TRBJ2-5; D is unresolved. The CDR3 has 15 residues. V dropped 1 base and J dropped 5 bases, with 14 bases sitting between them. The germline V gene encodes CDR1 SGHVS and CDR2 FNYEAQ. The CDR3 region has the DNA TGTGCCAGCAGCTTAGTTGCCAGATTGGGGGAGACCCAGTACTTC. Amino acid sequence: CASSLVARLGETQYF.

This clonotype was seen at least ten times. The CDR3 nucleotides are TGCGCCAGCAGCGCCGAAGGACTAGCGGGTTACACCGGGGAGCTGTTTTTT. It is translated as CASSAEGLAGYTGELFF. V and J are TRBV5-1 and TRBJ2-2, with 11 bases matching TRBD2. Trimming at V came to 4 bases and at J to 3 bases, leaving 8 bases not matched to a gene. This CDR3 spans 17 amino acids. Germline loops: CDR1 SGHRS, CDR2 YFSETQ.

This clonotype occurred a few times. The chain couples TRBV7-3 to TRBJ2-1, with D perhaps matching TRBD2 (5 bases). V gave up 5 bases and J gave up 1 base, with 12 bases separating them. Germline lookup yields CDR1 SGHTA and CDR2 FQGTGA. The CDR3 contains 15 residues. Here the CDR3 reads CASSPDFVSYNEQFF. In DNA, the CDR3 is TGTGCCAGCAGCCCGGACTTTGTGTCCTACAATGAGCAGTTCTTC. The whole variable domain, remainder taken from reference TRBV7-3 and TRBJ2-1, is GAGVSQTPSNKVTEKGKYVELRCDPISGHTALYWYRQSLGQGPEFLIYFQGTGAADDSGLPNDRFFAVRPEGSVSTLKIQRTERGDSAVYLCASSPDFVSYNEQFFGPGTRLTVL.

For this clonotype: The junction differs from germline at one of its ends, possibly a read error. V and J are TRBV7-9 and TRBJ1-6; 7 bases are shared with TRBD1. The germline V gene encodes CDR1 SEHNR and CDR2 FQNEAQ (reference sequence). CDR3 length equals 16 residues. The CDR3 DNA reads TGTACCAGCAGCCCCAGCTCGGGACAGTATAATTCACCCCTCCACTTT. It translates to CTSSPSSGQYNSPLHF. Filled out from reference TRBV7-9 and TRBJ1-6, the complete variable domain reads DTGVSQNPRHKITKRGQNVTFRCDPISEHNRLYWYRQTLGQGPEFLTYFQNEAQLEKSRLLSDRFSAERPKGSFSTLEIQRTEQGDSAMYLCTSSPSSGQYNSPLHFGNGTRLTVT.

This clonotype came up a few times. CDR3 region: CASSPGQGAVEGYTF. CDR3 bases: TGTGCCAGCAGCCCCGGACAGGGCGCCGTCGAGGGCTACACCTTC. This sequence joins TRBV11-2 and TRBJ1-2; TRBD1 matches at 8 bases. The CDR3 totals 15 residues. The V gene's germline CDR1 is SGHAT and CDR2 FQNNGV. J was trimmed by 8 bases and V by 5 bases; bases with no gene match: 13.

At least ten counts were recorded for this clonotype. The chain has TRBV24-1 and TRBJ1-1, with a weak D call TRBD1 (5 bases). The V end was cut by 0 bases, the J end by 8 bases, with 18 bases between. The CDR3 is 16 residues long. The V gene's germline CDR1 is KGHDR and CDR2 SFDVKD. CDR3: CATSDLGAAGRHEAFF. CDR3 DNA sequence: TGTGCCACCAGTGATTTGGGGGCAGCCGGCCGACACGAAGCTTTCTTT.

This clonotype was detected only a few times. V usage is TRBV19 and J usage is TRBJ1-2, with 7 bases matching TRBD1. The CDR3 length is 15 residues. The ends lost 5 bases at V and 3 bases at J; junction bases unmatched: 9. Per the germline V gene, CDR1 is LNHDA and CDR2 is SQIVND (reference sequence). The CDR3 spells CASSLGQQGDYGYTF. The CDR3 bases are TGTGCCAGTAGTCTCGGACAGCAGGGGGACTATGGCTACACCTTC.

The rearrangement links TRBV9 to TRBJ2-5; 13 bases are a match to TRBD2. This CDR3 is built from 19 residues. J was trimmed by 5 bases and V by 7 bases; bases with no gene match: 20. Germline V gives CDR1 SGDLS, CDR2 YYNGEE. The CDR3 sequence is CASSPRTSGSGRDLETQYF. Written as DNA, the CDR3 is TGTGCCAGCTCACCAAGGACTAGCGGGAGCGGAAGAGATCTTGAGACCCAGTACTTC.

This clonotype came up a few times. The V gene is TRBV27, the J gene TRBJ2-5; D unresolved. Germline V gene lookup returns CDR1 MNHEY and CDR2 SMNVEV (reference sequence). The CDR3 sequence is 13 residues long. The V end was cut by 3 bases, the J end by 5 bases, with 10 bases between. The CDR3 DNA reads TGTGCCAGCAGTTTTTCAGTGGGGGAGACCCAGTACTTC. This gives the protein CASSFSVGETQYF.

The chain couples TRBV5-1 to TRBJ2-4, with a weak D call TRBD1 (6 bases). Germline V CDR1 and CDR2: SGHRS, YFSETQ. The ends were cut back, 0 bases at V and 7 bases at J, with 11 bases in the middle. The CDR3 loop spans 14 amino acids. The CDR3: CASSLDRDGNIQYF. The CDR3 bases are TGCGCCAGCAGCTTGGACAGGGATGGGAACATTCAGTACTTC.